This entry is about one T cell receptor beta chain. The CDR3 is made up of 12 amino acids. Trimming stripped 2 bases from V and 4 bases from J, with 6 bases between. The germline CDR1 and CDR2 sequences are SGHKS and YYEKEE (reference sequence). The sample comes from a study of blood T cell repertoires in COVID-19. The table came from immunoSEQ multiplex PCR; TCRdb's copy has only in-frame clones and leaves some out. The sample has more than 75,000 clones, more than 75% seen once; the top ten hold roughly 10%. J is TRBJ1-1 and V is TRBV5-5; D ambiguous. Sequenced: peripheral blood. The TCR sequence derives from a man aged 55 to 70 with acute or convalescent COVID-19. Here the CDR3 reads CASSFGRTEAFF. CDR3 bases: TGTGCCAGCAGCTTTGGGCGCACTGAAGCTTTCTTT.